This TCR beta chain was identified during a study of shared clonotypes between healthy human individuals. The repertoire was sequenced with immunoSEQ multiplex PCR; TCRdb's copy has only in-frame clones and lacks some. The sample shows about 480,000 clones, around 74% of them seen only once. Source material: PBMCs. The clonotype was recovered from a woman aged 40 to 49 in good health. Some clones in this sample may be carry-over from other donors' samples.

The CDR3 is CASQRGVGGETQYF. For the CDR3, the DNA is TGTGCCAGCCAGAGAGGGGTCGGGGGAGAGACCCAGTACTTC. V usage is TRBV2 and J usage is TRBJ2-5, with a tentative D call TRBD2 (6 bases). The CDR3 contains 14 residues. The germline V and J ends were trimmed by 8 bases and 4 bases, with 17 bases remaining between them. Germline V gene data show CDR1 as SNHLY and CDR2 as FYNNEI.